This T cell receptor beta chain was recorded in a study of OX40 agonist ivuxolimab in advanced cancers. TCRdb's copy holds only in-frame clones and misses some; the assay was immunoSEQ multiplex PCR. The sample has around 140,000 clones; less than 95% are singletons. This clone was seen more than once but under ten times. Its antigen is as yet unknown. Study findings and constraints: Expanded clones tended on average to be more numerous among CD8+ T cells than CD4+.

The clonotype was recovered from an adult with an advanced solid tumor such as melanoma, head and neck, liver or kidney cancer. The input for sequencing was CD4+ or CD8+ T cells sorted from blood, taken in a trial of the OX40 agonist ivuxolimab.

The CDR3 DNA reads as TGCAGCGTTGAAGACGACAGGGCTGAAGCTTTCTTT. Translated, it gives CSVEDDRAEAFF. The rearrangement joins TRBV29-1 to TRBJ1-1; 7 bases align to TRBD1. Germline-derived CDR1 and CDR2 are SQVTM and ANQGSEA. V trimming: 0 bases; J trimming: 6 bases; junction bases outside the gene matches: 1. This CDR3 comprises 12 residues.